The 9 T cell receptor beta chains below come from one sample, sequenced in a study of blood T cell repertoires in COVID-19. This table comes from immunoSEQ multiplex PCR, and its TCRdb copy is limited to in-frame clones, with some not included. The sample lists about 340,000 clones; around 90% were seen once. Sequencing used peripheral blood. The receptor set was obtained from a woman aged 18-30 years who had recovered from COVID-19.

V gene TRBV5-4 combines with J gene TRBJ2-6, with D perhaps TRBD1 (5 bases). Trimming pared 4 bases from V and 9 bases from J, leaving 11 bases between. This CDR3 spans 13 amino acids. CDR1 SGHNT and CDR2 YYREEE come from the germline V gene (reference sequence). CDR3 sequence (DNA): TGTGCCAGCAGCGTTGACAGTCGCAACGTCCTGACTTTC. It specifies CASSVDSRNVLTF.

This clone was detected once. This rearrangement joins TRBV11-2 to TRBJ1-5; D is ambiguous. V was clipped by 1 base and J by 1 base, with 11 bases between them. The CDR3 covers 16 residues. The germline CDR1 and CDR2 sequences are SGHAT and FQNNGV. CDR3 amino acids: CASSLGPRESNQPQHF. CDR3 bases: TGTGCCAGCAGCTTAGGCCCTCGGGAGAGCAATCAGCCCCAGCATTTT.

This chain links TRBV10-3 with TRBJ1-5; TRBD1 matches at 8 bases. Germline-derived CDR1 and CDR2 are ENHRY and SYGVKD. This CDR3 region has 14 residues. Trimming at V came to 5 bases and at J to 6 bases, leaving 6 bases not matched to a gene. This CDR3 is CAISRTGSGQPQHF. Here the CDR3 DNA reads TGTGCCATCAGTAGGACAGGGTCGGGTCAGCCCCAGCATTTT.

As concerns this clone: One end of the junction is discordant with germline, which a read error may explain. J is TRBJ2-1 and V is TRBV7-2; weak D call: TRBD1 (5 bases). The CDR3 runs 12 residues. The V gene's germline CDR1 is SGHTA and CDR2 FQGNSA. The CDR3 DNA is TGTGCCAGCAGCTTAGCGCAGGGCCCTGGCCTCTTC. Translated: CASSLAQGPGLF.

This clone was found many times. The chain recombines TRBV7-2 with TRBJ2-1; 7 nucleotides agree with TRBD2. Unmatched junction bases numbered 11, after V lost 5 bases and J lost 4 bases. This CDR3 is 16 amino acids long. The germline V gene encodes CDR1 SGHTA and CDR2 FQGNSA. As DNA, the CDR3 is TGTGCCAGCAGCCCGGAGCTAGCGGTTCTTTACAATGAGCAGTTCTTC. Translation gives CASSPELAVLYNEQFF.

The chain employs TRBV29-1 and TRBJ2-4, with a tentative D call TRBD2 (7 bases). The CDR3 extends over 15 amino acids. Trimming took off 8 bases at V and 0 bases at J, with 17 bases between the two ends. Germline V gives CDR1 SQVTM, CDR2 ANQGSEA. CDR3 loop: CSIKGGGLAKNIQYF. The CDR3, as DNA: TGCAGCATCAAAGGGGGGGGCTTAGCCAAAAACATTCAGTACTTC.

V usage is TRBV5-1 and J usage is TRBJ1-1; 10 bases are shared with TRBD1. The junction had 10 bases not matched to a gene; V was cut back by 7 bases and J by 1 base. CDR1 is SGHRS, CDR2 YFSETQ, per germline. CDR3 size: 16 residues. In DNA form, the CDR3 reads TGCGCCAGCGGACCTAGACAGGGGGCGACGAACACTGAAGCTTTCTTT. Residues: CASGPRQGATNTEAFF.

J is TRBJ2-3 and V is TRBV6-5; 9 bases agree with TRBD2. Germline V gives CDR1 MNHEY, CDR2 SVGAGI. Losses at the gene ends were 5 bases for V and 2 bases for J; bases not matched to a gene: 5. The CDR3 is 15 residues long. The CDR3 DNA reads TGTGCCAGCAGTCACCTAGCGGGAAACACAGATACGCAGTATTTT. Translation: CASSHLAGNTDTQYF.

The V call is TRBV5-6, the J call TRBJ1-1; unclear D gene. The CDR3 runs 14 residues. CDR1 is SGHDT, CDR2 YYEEEE, per germline. V lost 0 bases and J lost 1, with 7 bases in between. The CDR3 reads CASSLVGENTEAFF. The CDR3 DNA sequence: TGTGCCAGCAGCTTGGTAGGAGAGAACACTGAAGCTTTCTTT.